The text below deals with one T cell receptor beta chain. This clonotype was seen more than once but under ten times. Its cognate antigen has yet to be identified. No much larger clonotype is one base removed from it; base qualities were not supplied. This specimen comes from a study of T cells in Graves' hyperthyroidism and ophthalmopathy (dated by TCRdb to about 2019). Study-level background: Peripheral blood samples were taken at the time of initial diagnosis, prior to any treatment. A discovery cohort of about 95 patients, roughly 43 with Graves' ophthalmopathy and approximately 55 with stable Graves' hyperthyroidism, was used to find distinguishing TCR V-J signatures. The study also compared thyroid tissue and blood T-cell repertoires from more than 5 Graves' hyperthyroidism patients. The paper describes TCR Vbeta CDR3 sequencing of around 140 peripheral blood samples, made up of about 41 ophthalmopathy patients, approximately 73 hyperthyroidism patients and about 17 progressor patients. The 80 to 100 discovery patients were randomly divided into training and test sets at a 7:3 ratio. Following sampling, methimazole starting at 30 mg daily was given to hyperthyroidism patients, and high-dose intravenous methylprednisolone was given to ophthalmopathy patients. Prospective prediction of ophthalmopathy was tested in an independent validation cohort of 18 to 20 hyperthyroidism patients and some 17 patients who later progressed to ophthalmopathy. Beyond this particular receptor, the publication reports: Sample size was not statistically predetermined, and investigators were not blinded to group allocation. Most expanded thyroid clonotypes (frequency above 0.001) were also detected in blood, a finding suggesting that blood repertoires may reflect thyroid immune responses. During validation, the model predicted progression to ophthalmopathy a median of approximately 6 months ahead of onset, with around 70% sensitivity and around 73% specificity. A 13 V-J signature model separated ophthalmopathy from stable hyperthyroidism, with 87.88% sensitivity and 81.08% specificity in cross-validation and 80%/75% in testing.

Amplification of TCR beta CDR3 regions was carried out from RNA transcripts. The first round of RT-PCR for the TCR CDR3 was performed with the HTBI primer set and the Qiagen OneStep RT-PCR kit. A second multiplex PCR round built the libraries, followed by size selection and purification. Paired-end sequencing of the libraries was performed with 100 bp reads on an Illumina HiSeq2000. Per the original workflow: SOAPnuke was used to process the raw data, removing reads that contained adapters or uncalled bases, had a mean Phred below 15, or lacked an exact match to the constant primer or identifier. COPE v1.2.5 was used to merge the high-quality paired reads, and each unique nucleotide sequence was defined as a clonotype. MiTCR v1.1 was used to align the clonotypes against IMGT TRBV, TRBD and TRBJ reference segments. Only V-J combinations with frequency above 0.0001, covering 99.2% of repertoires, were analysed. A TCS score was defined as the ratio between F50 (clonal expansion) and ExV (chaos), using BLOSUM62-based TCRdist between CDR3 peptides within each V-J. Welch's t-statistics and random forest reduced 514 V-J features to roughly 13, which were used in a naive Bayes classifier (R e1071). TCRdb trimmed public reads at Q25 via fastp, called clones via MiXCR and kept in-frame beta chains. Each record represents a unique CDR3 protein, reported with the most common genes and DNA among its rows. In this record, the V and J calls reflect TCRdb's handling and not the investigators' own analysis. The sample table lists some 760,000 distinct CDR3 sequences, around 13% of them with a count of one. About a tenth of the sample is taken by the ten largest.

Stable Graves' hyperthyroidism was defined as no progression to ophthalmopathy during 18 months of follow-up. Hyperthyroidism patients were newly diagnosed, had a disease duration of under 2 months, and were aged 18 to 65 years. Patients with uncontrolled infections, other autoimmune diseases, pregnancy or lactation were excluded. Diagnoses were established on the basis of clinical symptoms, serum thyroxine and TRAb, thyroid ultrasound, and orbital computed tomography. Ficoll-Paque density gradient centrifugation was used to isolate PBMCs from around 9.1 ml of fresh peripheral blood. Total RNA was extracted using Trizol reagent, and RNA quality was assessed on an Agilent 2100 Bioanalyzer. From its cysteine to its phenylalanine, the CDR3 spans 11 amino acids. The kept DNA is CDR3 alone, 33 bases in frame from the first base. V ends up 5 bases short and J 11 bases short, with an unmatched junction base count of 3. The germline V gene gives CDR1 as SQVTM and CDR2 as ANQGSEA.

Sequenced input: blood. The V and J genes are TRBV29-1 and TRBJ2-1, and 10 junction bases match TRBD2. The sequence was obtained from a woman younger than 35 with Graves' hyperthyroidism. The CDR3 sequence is CSVLTSGKQFF. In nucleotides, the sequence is TGCAGCGTTCTAACTAGCGGGAAGCAGTTCTTC.